The following is a T cell receptor (beta chain) sequence with its context. Its antigen is unidentified. The J segment lost 6 bases and the V segment lost 0 bases, leaving 10 bases of the junction unmatched. The CDR3 is 17 amino acids. The germline V gene has CDR1 LGHNA and CDR2 YSLEER. A second PCR of roughly 7 to 11 cycles used a sample-barcoded 5' primer and a J-beta primer mix. A template-switch adaptor with 12 random nucleotides tagged each cDNA molecule. TCRdb called the 5' RACE reads again in MiXCR, with one record for every CDR3 protein. The sample lists roughly 800,000 distinct CDR3 sequences; roughly 50% were seen once. Isolation yielded PBMCs, at least 7 million per sample, in every case. These data are taken from a study of blood T cells in healthy people across ages. Regarding the study as a whole: Estimated diversity across one million T cells was deemed an underestimate. Observed TCR beta diversity per million T cells went down as age went up. This fall followed a roughly linear course with age.

The sequence came from a man of 80 years or more in good health. Sample: blood. V gene TRBV4-3 combines with J gene TRBJ2-3, with TRBD1 matching over 9 bases. The CDR3 sequence: CASSQDSRDRDLDTQYF. The CDR3 coding sequence is TGCGCCAGCAGCCAAGATAGCAGGGACAGGGATTTGGATACGCAGTATTTT.